Listed below are T cell receptor beta chains from one sample, sequenced in a study of sequential checkpoint blockade in melanoma. Profiled with immunoSEQ multiplex PCR; TCRdb holds only in-frame clones, not every one. Among 10,000 to 15,000 clones listed, 70% to 85% were seen once. Sequencing used CD8+ T cells sorted from blood (inferred from file names), obtained from a patient given nivolumab and ipilimumab in sequence. These receptors came from a human donor with melanoma. Each CDR3 is given without its conserved first and last residue. The D gene is left open where the match is weak.

V: TRBV5-1; D: .; J: TRBJ2-5; CDR3: ASSSRDKRLQETQY
V: TRBV13; D: .; J: TRBJ2-7; CDR3: ASSLTGSIYEQY
V: TRBV5-6; D: .; J: TRBJ2-3; CDR3: ASSTRQRPDTQY
V: TRBV5-4; D: .; J: TRBJ2-1; CDR3: ASSSTSEQF
V: TRBV7-6; D: TRBD1; J: TRBJ2-1; CDR3: ASSLGQGGGNEQF
V: TRBV30; D: .; J: TRBJ1-2; CDR3: AWTLDSYIRDGYT
V: TRBV11-2; D: .; J: TRBJ1-2; CDR3: ASSLEGGDLGGYT
V: TRBV9; D: .; J: TRBJ2-5; CDR3: ASSGRVDQETQY
V: TRBV7-6; D: .; J: TRBJ2-2; CDR3: ASSQANTGELF
V: TRBV18; D: .; J: TRBJ2-2; CDR3: ASSAGDKNTGELF
V: TRBV9; D: TRBD1; J: TRBJ2-6; CDR3: ASSAGQGASSGANVLT
V: TRBV27; D: TRBD1; J: TRBJ1-1; CDR3: ASSDREDTEAF
V: TRBV19; D: .; J: TRBJ2-1; CDR3: ASRDGPYNEQF
V: TRBV7-2; D: .; J: TRBJ2-7; CDR3: ASRYEGDYEQY
V: TRBV7-6; D: .; J: TRBJ1-1; CDR3: ASSLYSRGTEAF
V: TRBV4-1; D: TRBD2; J: TRBJ2-1; CDR3: ASSLGVAGGQKF
V: TRBV27; D: TRBD2; J: TRBJ2-5; CDR3: ASSGLAGKETQY
V: TRBV6-6; D: .; J: TRBJ1-1; CDR3: ASSYNRVTEAF
V: TRBV19; D: .; J: TRBJ2-1; CDR3: ASSIRQDNEQF
V: TRBV2; D: .; J: TRBJ1-1; CDR3: ASSEDLRERENTEAF
V: TRBV9; D: TRBD1; J: TRBJ1-1; CDR3: ASSVGTGANTEAF
V: TRBV29-1; D: .; J: TRBJ1-2; CDR3: SVLAVGGIYGYT
V: TRBV7-9; D: .; J: TRBJ1-4; CDR3: ASIFKRKGGAYEKLF
V: TRBV9; D: TRBD2; J: TRBJ2-3; CDR3: ASSGSGSADTQY
V: TRBV5-4; D: .; J: TRBJ2-5; CDR3: ASSPRQEETQY
V: TRBV30; D: .; J: TRBJ2-7; CDR3: AWSLGSGGTYEQY
V: TRBV5-6; D: .; J: TRBJ2-3; CDR3: ASSWLQGPDTQY
V: TRBV2; D: .; J: TRBJ1-1; CDR3: ASSVDSPMNTEAF
V: TRBV9; D: TRBD1; J: TRBJ1-5; CDR3: ASSPIGAQGEPQH
V: TRBV19; D: TRBD1; J: TRBJ2-5; CDR3: ASSIKTTGTGRETQY
V: TRBV27; D: .; J: TRBJ1-1; CDR3: ASSQTVMNTEAF
V: TRBV6-6; D: .; J: TRBJ1-2; CDR3: ASSYRGYGYT
V: TRBV27; D: TRBD1; J: TRBJ1-1; CDR3: ASKVTGAINTEAF
V: TRBV27; D: .; J: TRBJ1-2; CDR3: ASSSTLAGGYT
V: TRBV11-2; D: .; J: TRBJ2-1; CDR3: ASSFGREARRRNEQF
V: TRBV29-1; D: .; J: TRBJ2-1; CDR3: SVEEPSGEMYNEQF
V: TRBV19; D: TRBD1; J: TRBJ1-5; CDR3: ASSVKQGNQPQH
V: TRBV10-2; D: .; J: TRBJ2-3; CDR3: ASSDGLVPQY
V: TRBV9; D: .; J: TRBJ2-5; CDR3: ASSGGTQLLETQY
V: TRBV4-3; D: TRBD2; J: TRBJ2-5; CDR3: ASSHSITSGGTQETQY
V: TRBV19; D: TRBD2; J: TRBJ2-1; CDR3: ASSLTISGGVSEQF
V: TRBV2; D: TRBD1; J: TRBJ1-5; CDR3: ASSEGTGSFQPQH
V: TRBV4-1; D: .; J: TRBJ1-5; CDR3: ASSWGGQPQH
V: TRBV5-1; D: .; J: TRBJ1-1; CDR3: ASSSHMGGLGTEAF
V: TRBV9; D: .; J: TRBJ2-5; CDR3: ASSVRSGVSQETQY
V: TRBV7-2; D: .; J: TRBJ2-4; CDR3: ASSYSGNQY
V: TRBV19; D: TRBD1; J: TRBJ2-1; CDR3: ASSPEGDRDWNEQF
V: TRBV7-9; D: .; J: TRBJ2-5; CDR3: ASSLAGAEETQY
V: TRBV7-9; D: .; J: TRBJ2-5; CDR3: ASSTSGTMQETQY